The present entry profiles one TCR beta chain with its context. No antigen is known for it. These data come from a study of cytomegalovirus exposure and HLA in healthy donors. Findings and limits, study-wide: Cytomegalovirus-associated status was assigned to about 180 TCR beta chains. A prior analysis recorded that most TCR beta V segments were productive about 87% or about 30% of the time.

Primers included in the PCR were 60 Vbeta and 13 Jbeta primers. The repertoire was sequenced with immunoSEQ multiplex PCR; TCRdb's copy has only in-frame clones and lacks some. The data show about 77,000 clones, and the top ten clones hold roughly 13%. Specimen: PBMCs. The receptor comes from a man aged 50-60 years in good health and CMV-seropositive.

The CDR3 nucleotides read TGTGCCAGCAGCTTTGGGGAGGAGTCATCCTACGAGCAGTACGTC. Protein product: CASSFGEESSYEQYV. J is TRBJ2-7 and V is TRBV11-3, with D maybe TRBD2 (6 bases). The germline gives CDR1 SGHNT, CDR2 YENEEA. The CDR3 is made up of 15 amino acids. The V gene lost 3 bases and the J gene lost 1 base, with 13 bases spanning the gap.